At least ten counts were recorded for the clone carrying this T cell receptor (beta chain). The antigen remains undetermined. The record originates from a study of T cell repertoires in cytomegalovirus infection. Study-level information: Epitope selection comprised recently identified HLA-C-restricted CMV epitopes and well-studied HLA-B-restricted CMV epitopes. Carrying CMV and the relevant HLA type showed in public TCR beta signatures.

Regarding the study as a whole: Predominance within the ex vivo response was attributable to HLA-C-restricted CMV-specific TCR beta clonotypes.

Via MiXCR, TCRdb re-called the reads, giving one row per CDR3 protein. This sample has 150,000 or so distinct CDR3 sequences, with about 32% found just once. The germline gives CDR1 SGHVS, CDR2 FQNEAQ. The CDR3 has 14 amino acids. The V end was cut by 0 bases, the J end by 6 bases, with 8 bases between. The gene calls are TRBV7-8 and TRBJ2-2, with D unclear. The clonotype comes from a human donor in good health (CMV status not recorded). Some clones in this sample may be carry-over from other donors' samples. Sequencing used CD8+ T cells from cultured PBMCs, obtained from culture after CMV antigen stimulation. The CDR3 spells CASSLAKAPGELFF. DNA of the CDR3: TGTGCCAGCAGCTTAGCGAAGGCGCCCGGGGAGCTGTTTTTT.